Shown below are 22 T cell receptor beta chains from a single sample sequenced in a study of blood T cells in healthy people across ages. Through a sample-barcoded 5' primer and a J-beta primer mix, a second PCR was run for about 6 to 11 cycles. TCRdb analysed the 5' RACE reads with MiXCR anew, one entry per CDR3 protein. The table records 2 million or so distinct CDR3 sequences, 49% of them present only once. Sequencing was done on a sample of blood. All receptors come from a woman in her thirties or forties in good health.

This sequence joins TRBV5-1 and TRBJ2-3; 11 bases line up with TRBD2. After removal of 0 bases from V and 2 bases from J, the junction contained 11 bases not matched to a gene. Germline V gene data show CDR1 as SGHRS and CDR2 as YFSETQ. The CDR3 extends over 19 amino acids. CDR3 bases: TGCGCCAGCAGCTTGGTTTTAGCGGGGGGGACCACCGACACAGATACGCAGTATTTT. Protein product: CASSLVLAGGTTDTDTQYF.

The chain has TRBV28 and TRBJ1-1, with D possibly matching TRBD1 (6 bases). Between the trimmed V and J ends, which lost 5 bases and 9 bases, there was a span of 7 bases. Germline CDR1 and CDR2: MDHEN and SYDVKM. The CDR3 sequence is 10 residues long. The DNA for the CDR3 is TGTGCCAGCAGTACAGGGAAAGCTTTCTTT. This sequence encodes CASSTGKAFF. Looking up the rest from reference TRBV28 and TRBJ1-1 gives the full variable domain: DVKVTQSSRYLVKRTGEKVFLECVQDMDHENMFWYRQDPGLGLRLIYFSYDVKMKEKGDIPEGYSVSREKKERFSLILESASTNQTSMYLCASSTGKAFFGQGTRLTVV.

This clonotype appeared a few times. The rearrangement joins TRBV7-2 to TRBJ2-1; 11 bases are a match to TRBD2. The CDR3 sequence is 16 residues long. CDR1 is SGHTA, CDR2 FQGNSA, per germline. The ends lost 0 bases at V and 6 bases at J; junction bases unmatched: 4. The CDR3, as DNA: TGTGCCAGCAGCTTAGCGCTAGCGGGGGGAGGCAATGAGCAGTTCTTC. It is translated as CASSLALAGGGNEQFF. Combining the CDR3 with reference TRBV7-2 and TRBJ2-1 gives the whole variable domain GAGVSQSPSNKVTEKGKDVELRCDPISGHTALYWYRQSLGQGLEFLIYFQGNSAPDKSGLPSDRFSAERTGGSVSTLTIQRTQQEDSAVYLCASSLALAGGGNEQFFGPGTRLTVL.

This clonotype appeared a few times. V is TRBV5-4 and J is TRBJ1-2, with D unresolved. The V end was cut by 4 bases, the J end by 5 bases, with 12 bases between. Germline CDR1 reads SGHNT; CDR2 reads YYREEE (reference sequence). The CDR3 covers 13 residues. The DNA of the CDR3 is TGTGCCAGCAGCGCTTGGAAGGGTTATGGCTACACCTTC. Residues: CASSAWKGYGYTF.

V is TRBV7-2 and J is TRBJ2-5; no clear D gene. V dropped 2 bases and J dropped 4 bases, with 26 bases sitting between them. The CDR3 extends over 19 amino acids. Germline V gene sequence: CDR1 SGHTA, CDR2 FQGNSA. The CDR3 DNA reads TGTGCCAGCAGCTTACGACCTGTCGATCGTTTGGGGTTCGGAGAGACCCAGTACTTC. The encoded protein is CASSLRPVDRLGFGETQYF.

The chain carries TRBV4-1 and TRBJ2-1; no firm D call. Trimming pared 0 bases from V and 8 bases from J, leaving 14 bases between. CDR3 length: 15 amino acids. Germline CDR1 is MGHRA and CDR2 is YSYEKL. The CDR3 protein is CASSQDVSGLDEQFF. The CDR3 DNA follows: TGCGCCAGCAGCCAAGATGTATCCGGGTTAGATGAGCAGTTCTTC.

In its sample, this clonotype was seen a few times. The chain is built from TRBV28 and TRBJ2-7; 10 nucleotides line up with TRBD1. Germline assignment: CDR1 MDHEN and CDR2 SYDVKM. CDR3 length: 15 residues. J was trimmed by 10 bases and V by 6 bases; bases with no gene match: 15. The CDR3 is CASRTTSGTGVPQYF. CDR3 sequence (DNA): TGTGCCAGCAGGACAACCTCCGGGACAGGGGTTCCTCAGTACTTC.

This clonotype was seen just once. V and J are TRBV4-1 and TRBJ1-1; TRBD1 is a possible D gene (5 bases). Germline loops: CDR1 MGHRA, CDR2 YSYEKL. Trimming took off 1 base at V and 3 bases at J, with 15 bases between the two ends. The CDR3 has 16 amino acids. The CDR3 bases are TGCGCCAGCAGCCAAGCGACGGGACGGTCTCACACTGAAGCTTTCTTT. Translation: CASSQATGRSHTEAFF.

The genes are TRBV27 and TRBJ1-2; possible D gene TRBD1, 5 bases. The CDR3 is 16 residues long. The germline V gene has CDR1 MNHEY and CDR2 SMNVEV (reference sequence). The germline V and J ends were trimmed by 2 bases and 5 bases, with 18 bases remaining between them. CDR3 bases: TGTGCCAGCAGTTTAGGCCGGGGCCTTCTTCCTTATGGCTACACCTTC. This codes for CASSLGRGLLPYGYTF.

This clonotype was seen more than once but under ten times. The chain combines TRBV7-9 with TRBJ2-3, with TRBD2 matching over 11 bases. The CDR3 is 16 amino acids. J was trimmed by 9 bases and V by 4 bases; bases with no gene match: 12. Germline CDR1 SEHNR, CDR2 FQNEAQ (reference sequence). CDR3 in DNA: TGTGCCAGCAGCTCAGGACTAGCGGGCGCCGCAGGGACGCAGTATTTT. Its protein is CASSSGLAGAAGTQYF.

Only a few counts were recorded for this clonotype. V gene TRBV7-2 combines with J gene TRBJ2-1; D may match TRBD1 or TRBD2 (6 bases each). V lost 3 bases to trimming and J lost 13 bases, with 22 bases between them. Germline loops: CDR1 SGHTA, CDR2 FQGNSA. The CDR3 is 15 residues long. The CDR3 bases are TGTGCCAGCAGCTTCGGGGGAGCTACAGGGATGGAACAGTTCTTC. Translation gives CASSFGGATGMEQFF.

The J gene is TRBJ2-3, the V gene TRBV6-4; D not certain. With 6 bases removed from V and 2 bases from J, the gap between germline ends came to 12 bases. Germline CDR1 is MRHNA and CDR2 is SNTAGT. The CDR3 extends over 14 amino acids. CDR3 loop: CASRMDALTDTQYF. DNA for the CDR3: TGTGCCAGCAGAATGGACGCCCTCACAGATACGCAGTATTTT.

This clonotype occurred a few times. The rearrangement links TRBV6-5 to TRBJ2-1; D is perhaps TRBD1 (5 bases). Germline lookup yields CDR1 MNHEY and CDR2 SVGAGI. V lost 5 bases and J 10 bases, leaving 15 bases between the germline ends. The length of the CDR3 is 13 residues. The CDR3 nucleotides are TGTGCCAGCAGTCCCCAAGGGGCTGGGGAGCAGTTCTTC. Amino acid sequence: CASSPQGAGEQFF.

The chain combines TRBV20-1 with TRBJ2-2; 8 bases align to TRBD1. CDR1 is DFQATT, CDR2 SNEGSKA, per germline (reference sequence). Trimming cost V 3 bases and J 2 bases; bases outside gene matches: 5. The length of the CDR3 is 15 residues. The CDR3 DNA reads as TGCAGTGCTAGTATGGCAGGGGGCAACACCGGGGAGCTGTTTTTT. Amino acids: CSASMAGGNTGELFF.

CDR3 coding DNA: TGTGCCAGCAGCTTCGACCGTACAACTAATGAAAAACTGTTTTTT. Its protein product is CASSFDRTTNEKLFF. The chain is built from TRBV11-2 and TRBJ1-4; D is unclear. The CDR3 totals 15 residues. Germline CDR1 is SGHAT and CDR2 is FQNNGV. Trimming took 3 bases from V and 0 from J, leaving 8 bases between them.

V gene TRBV3-1 combines with J gene TRBJ1-2; no reliable D call. The CDR3 length is 16 residues. V was clipped by 3 bases and J by 5 bases, with 19 bases between them. The germline CDR1 and CDR2 sequences are LGHDT and YNNKEL (reference sequence). CDR3 loop: CASSQETPRLRYGYTF. DNA of the CDR3: TGTGCCAGCAGCCAGGAGACACCACGCCTACGATATGGCTACACCTTC.

This clonotype was detected a few times. The J gene is TRBJ2-7, the V gene TRBV5-5; a possible D gene is TRBD2 (5 bases). The V gene's germline CDR1 is SGHKS and CDR2 YYEKEE (reference sequence). The CDR3 spans 14 residues. Trimming removed 1 base from V and 3 bases from J, with 11 bases in between. CDR3 protein: CASSLTGILYEQYF. DNA of the CDR3: TGTGCCAGCAGCTTGACCGGGATCCTCTACGAGCAGTACTTC.

This clonotype turned up a few times. The chain employs TRBV4-2 and TRBJ2-1; D is uncertain. Looked up from germline, CDR1 is LGHNA and CDR2 is YNFKEQ. Trimming took off 4 bases at V and 0 bases at J, with 13 bases between the two ends. The CDR3 length is 16 residues. For the CDR3, the DNA is TGTGCCAGCAGCCTCGAAGATGACGGCTCCTACAATGAGCAGTTCTTC. Its translation: CASSLEDDGSYNEQFF.

The J gene is TRBJ1-2, the V gene TRBV5-1; a possible D gene is TRBD1 (5 bases). CDR3 size: 12 residues. The germline V and J ends were trimmed by 3 bases and 7 bases, with 10 bases remaining between them. The V gene's germline CDR1 is SGHRS and CDR2 YFSETQ. The DNA of the CDR3 is TGCGCCAGCAGCTATGGGGGGATTGGCTACACCTTC. It translates to CASSYGGIGYTF. The whole variable domain, remainder taken from reference TRBV5-1 and TRBJ1-2, is KAGVTQTPRYLIKTRGQQVTLSCSPISGHRSVSWYQQTPGQGLQFLFEYFSETQRNKGNFPGRFSGRQFSNSRSEMNVSTLELGDSALYLCASSYGGIGYTFGSGTRLTVV.

This clonotype was seen more than once but under ten times. The CDR3 DNA sequence: TGTGCCAGCAGTTACTTACGACTAGGTGGGGCCAACGTCCTGACTTTC. Translation: CASSYLRLGGANVLTF. The V call is TRBV6-2 or TRBV6-3, the J call TRBJ2-6, with a weak D call TRBD2 (6 bases). The CDR3 spans 16 residues. CDR1 and CDR2 from the germline V gene are MNHEY and SVGEGT. V was trimmed by 1 base and J by 3 bases, leaving 10 bases between them.

This clonotype was detected only a few times. This chain links TRBV28 with TRBJ2-1, with 9 positions matching TRBD2. The V gene end was trimmed by 8 bases and the J gene end by 5 bases; junction bases not matched to a gene: 4. CDR1 and CDR2 (germline): MDHEN, SYDVKM. The CDR3 is made up of 13 amino acids. CDR3 region: CASRASGDNEQFF. CDR3 coding DNA: TGTGCCAGCCGGGCTAGCGGGGACAATGAGCAGTTCTTC.

This clonotype was counted only a few times. The rearrangement joins TRBV29-1 to TRBJ2-5; D uncertain. V was shortened by 4 bases and J by 0 bases, with 6 bases between the two germline ends. CDR1 SQVTM and CDR2 ANQGSEA come from the germline V gene. The CDR3 covers 12 residues. The CDR3 DNA is TGCAGCGTTGGGAACAACCAAGAGACCCAGTACTTC. Amino acid sequence: CSVGNNQETQYF.